These 5 T cell receptor beta chains share one sample of origin, sequenced in a study of PD-L1 blockade in urothelial cancer. TCRdb's table, derived via immunoSEQ multiplex PCR, lists solely in-frame clones and lacks some. In the table there are 98,000 or so clones, 90% of which are singletons. Time point given: pretreatment peripheral blood. The sample here was PBMCs, taken around atezolizumab (anti-PD-L1) treatment. The receptors were sampled from a man aged 60 to 75 with urothelial cancer.

V and J are TRBV10-3 and TRBJ2-3, with 7 bases that match TRBD1. Germline V gene sequence: CDR1 ENHRY, CDR2 SYGVKD. Unmatched junction bases numbered 9, after V lost 10 bases and J lost 2 bases. The CDR3 spans 14 residues. The CDR3 sequence: CASRDSPSTDTQYF. DNA for the CDR3: TGTGCCAGCCGGGACAGCCCCTCCACAGATACGCAGTATTTT.

The chain employs TRBV27 and TRBJ1-2; tentatively, D is TRBD1 (6 bases). There are 13 residues in the CDR3. Germline values: CDR1 MNHEY, CDR2 SMNVEV (reference sequence). Trimming pared 8 bases from V and 4 bases from J, leaving 14 bases between. The DNA of the CDR3 is TGTGCCAGCCCTTTCCCAGGGGTCTATGGCTACACCTTC. Its protein product is CASPFPGVYGYTF.

V gene TRBV2 combines with J gene TRBJ1-4; unclear D gene. Germline values: CDR1 SNHLY, CDR2 FYNNEI. This CDR3 is 13 amino acids long. The V gene lost 0 bases and the J gene lost 8 bases, with 7 bases spanning the gap. The chain's CDR3 is CASSEAPQEKLFF. The CDR3 nucleotides are TGTGCCAGCAGTGAAGCTCCACAGGAAAAACTGTTTTTT.

The rearrangement joins TRBV5-1 to TRBJ2-5, with 9 bases fitting TRBD2. Trimming cost V 4 bases and J 1 base; bases outside gene matches: 5. This CDR3 has 15 residues. In germline, CDR1 is SGHRS, CDR2 YFSETQ. CDR3 sequence (DNA): TGCGCCAGCAGCCCCCCTAGCGGGGCCCAAGAGACCCAGTACTTC. Encoded protein: CASSPPSGAQETQYF. The whole variable domain, filled in from reference TRBV5-1 and TRBJ2-5, reads KAGVTQTPRYLIKTRGQQVTLSCSPISGHRSVSWYQQTPGQGLQFLFEYFSETQRNKGNFPGRFSGRQFSNSRSEMNVSTLELGDSALYLCASSPPSGAQETQYFGPGTRLLVL.

V gene TRBV4-2 combines with J gene TRBJ1-4; D might be TRBD1 (6 bases). The CDR3 runs 16 residues. Germline assignment: CDR1 LGHNA and CDR2 YNFKEQ. The ends were cut back, 0 bases at V and 8 bases at J, with 16 bases in the middle. For the CDR3, the DNA is TGTGCCAGCAGCCAAGATATGATCAGGGGAGGGGAAAAACTGTTTTTT. Translated: CASSQDMIRGGEKLFF.